One sample yielded the 2 T cell receptor beta chains listed below, sequenced in a study of blood T cell repertoires in COVID-19. Clones were sequenced by immunoSEQ multiplex PCR, and TCRdb holds only the in-frame ones, with some missing. There are roughly 150,000 clones in the sample; approximately 85% occur only once, and about 3.2% lies in the top ten. The sequenced sample was peripheral blood. These receptors were collected from a man in his fifties with acute or convalescent COVID-19.

DNA of the CDR3: TGTGCCAGCAGTTACCGGGACAGGGGAGCTGAAAAACTGTTTTTT. Translation: CASSYRDRGAEKLFF. The rearrangement uses TRBV6-5 and TRBJ1-4; 10 bases are shared with TRBD1. Unmatched junction bases numbered 4, after V lost 2 bases and J lost 7 bases. The CDR3 loop spans 15 amino acids. CDR1 is MNHEY, CDR2 SVGAGI, per germline.

The chain employs TRBV5-1 and TRBJ1-5, with a possible D match to TRBD1 (6 bases). CDR1 is SGHRS and CDR2 is YFSETQ in the germline V gene. V dropped 4 bases and J dropped 3 bases, with 14 bases sitting between them. This CDR3 region has 15 residues. The CDR3 DNA reads TGCGCCAGCAGCATCACAGGGTTCCCCAATCAGCCCCAGCATTTT. This encodes CASSITGFPNQPQHF.